This T cell receptor beta chain stems from a study of low-dose radiotherapy and immunotherapy resistance in tumors. Covering alpha and beta chains, TRAV- and TRBV-specific primers were used for the first-strand cDNA. The authors amplified TCRs for 20 to 25 PCR cycles with a constant-region primer and a V-primer adapter. TCRdb itself ran the reads through MiXCR, one entry per CDR3 protein. The repertoire has 54,000 or so distinct CDR3 sequences, approximately 25% of them found once; the top ten carry just over 5.5%. The time point is: before trial treatment. V lost 4 bases and J 0 bases, leaving 6 bases between the germline ends. The germline gives CDR1 SQVTM, CDR2 ANQGSEA. The CDR3 contains 12 residues.

This clonotype was sampled from a male donor with prostate cancer. Specimen: PBMCs, collected before treatment. The genes are TRBV29-1 and TRBJ1-2, with D uncertain. The CDR3 sequence: CSVAQTNYGYTF. CDR3 DNA sequence: TGCAGCGTTGCTCAGACTAACTATGGCTACACCTTC.